Shown below are 24 T cell receptor beta chains from a single sample sequenced in a study of blood T cell repertoires in COVID-19. The protocol was immunoSEQ multiplex PCR, while the TCRdb copy is restricted to in-frame clones and leaves out a portion. The sample records about 210,000 clones, around nine tenths being singletons. The sample comprised peripheral blood. The receptor set was obtained from a man aged 35-49 years with acute or convalescent COVID-19.

This clone was counted at least ten times. This chain uses TRBV6-4 with TRBJ2-2; 11 nucleotides align to TRBD2. Germline CDR1 MRHNA, CDR2 SNTAGT. V trimming: 0 bases; J trimming: 4 bases; junction bases outside the gene matches: 1. The CDR3 is 16 residues long. DNA of the CDR3: TGTGCCAGCAGTGACTCTAGCGGGAGGGCCACCGGGGAGCTGTTTTTT. It encodes CASSDSSGRATGELFF.

This rearrangement joins TRBV28 to TRBJ1-5; TRBD1 matches 7 bases. After removal of 2 bases from V and 0 bases from J, the junction contained 7 bases not matched to a gene. Germline CDR1 MDHEN, CDR2 SYDVKM. CDR3 size: 17 residues. Here the CDR3 DNA reads TGTGCCAGCAGTTTAGATCCACAGGGGATTAGCAATCAGCCCCAGCATTTT. It is translated as CASSLDPQGISNQPQHF.

The chain combines TRBV5-1 with TRBJ1-2; the D gene is possibly TRBD1 (5 bases). Germline V gives CDR1 SGHRS, CDR2 YFSETQ. The CDR3 contains 19 residues. Trimming cost V 4 bases and J 3 bases, with 28 bases left between them. CDR3 DNA: TGCGCCAGCAGCCCGAGCGATGGGGGGGTGAACGATCCTGACTATGGCTACACCTTC. It encodes CASSPSDGGVNDPDYGYTF. Combining the CDR3 with reference TRBV5-1 and TRBJ1-2 gives the whole variable domain KAGVTQTPRYLIKTRGQQVTLSCSPISGHRSVSWYQQTPGQGLQFLFEYFSETQRNKGNFPGRFSGRQFSNSRSEMNVSTLELGDSALYLCASSPSDGGVNDPDYGYTFGSGTRLTVV.

The chain recombines TRBV7-3 with TRBJ1-1, with TRBD1 identical over 7 bases. The CDR3 is 14 residues long. J was trimmed by 0 bases and V by 5 bases; bases with no gene match: 3. Germline-derived CDR1 and CDR2 are SGHTA and FQGTGA. The CDR3, as DNA: TGTGCCAGCAGCCCGGGACAGATGAACACTGAAGCTTTCTTT. It translates to CASSPGQMNTEAFF.

The chain uses TRBV30 and TRBJ1-1, with a possible D match to TRBD1 (5 bases). CDR1 and CDR2 from the germline V gene are GTSNPN and SVGIG (reference sequence). V was shortened by 5 bases and J by 4 bases, with 14 bases between the two germline ends. The CDR3 has 13 amino acids. DNA for the CDR3: TGTGCCTGGGCCGGTGGGGGGGGCACTGAAGCTTTCTTT. Translation gives CAWAGGGGTEAFF. The full variable domain, rest sourced from reference TRBV30 and TRBJ1-1, is SQTIHQWPATLVQPVGSPLSLECTVEGTSNPNLYWYRQAAGRGLQLLFYSVGIGQISSEVPQNLSASRPQDRQFILSSKKLLLSDSGFYLCAWAGGGGTEAFFGQGTRLTVV.

The rearrangement uses TRBV7-2 and TRBJ2-5, with TRBD2 identical over 11 bases. V was pared by 2 bases and J by 3 bases, with 5 bases of the junction left unmatched. CDR3 length: 16 residues. Germline CDR1 SGHTA, CDR2 FQGNSA. CDR3 DNA: TGTGCCAGCAGCTTACGTCGACTAGCGGGAAAAGAGACCCAGTACTTC. It yields the protein CASSLRRLAGKETQYF.

The rearrangement uses TRBV29-1 and TRBJ1-2; no clear D. Germline V lookup: CDR1 SQVTM, CDR2 ANQGSEA. Trimming cost V 7 bases and J 4 bases, with 13 bases left between them. The CDR3 totals 12 residues. Here the CDR3 reads CSAAYGLYGYTF. In DNA form, the CDR3 reads TGCAGCGCTGCTTATGGGCTCTATGGCTACACCTTC.

The rearrangement links TRBV2 to TRBJ2-5; 7 nucleotides align to TRBD1. Germline values: CDR1 SNHLY, CDR2 FYNNEI. J lost 4 bases, V lost 7 bases, and 15 bases had no gene match. The CDR3 loop spans 16 amino acids. The DNA for the CDR3 is TGTGCCAGCACCCTTCTACAGGGGAGATTTAGAGAGACCCAGTACTTC. It is translated as CASTLLQGRFRETQYF.

The rearrangement links TRBV4-1 to TRBJ2-1, with TRBD2 matching 9 bases. V trimming: 3 bases; J trimming: 10 bases; junction bases outside the gene matches: 4. The CDR3 contains 13 residues. Germline values: CDR1 MGHRA, CDR2 YSYEKL. The CDR3 DNA reads TGCGCCAGCAGCCAGGTGACTAGCGGCGAGCAGTTCTTC. Translated: CASSQVTSGEQFF.

The chain links TRBV5-1 to TRBJ1-1, with 7 nucleotides matching TRBD1. J lost 4 bases, V lost 4 bases, and 13 bases had no gene match. Germline loops: CDR1 SGHRS, CDR2 YFSETQ. This CDR3 comprises 16 residues. The CDR3 loop reads CASSLDRDRLSTEAFF. The CDR3 DNA reads TGCGCCAGCAGCCTTGACAGGGATCGGCTGAGCACTGAAGCTTTCTTT.

The rearrangement uses TRBV7-9 and TRBJ2-3; maybe TRBD2 (6 bases). The CDR3 has 15 residues. Germline CDR1 reads SEHNR; CDR2 reads FQNEAQ (reference sequence). V dropped 7 bases and J dropped 0 bases, with 14 bases sitting between them. CDR3 nucleotide sequence: TGTGCCAGCACTGTGGGGGGAGTCAGCACAGATACGCAGTATTTT. It is translated as CASTVGGVSTDTQYF.

This sequence joins TRBV20-1 and TRBJ1-6; D is ambiguous. The CDR3 is 13 amino acids. V lost 3 bases and J 14 bases, leaving 17 bases between the germline ends. Germline CDR1 DFQATT, CDR2 SNEGSKA (reference sequence). CDR3: CSASTGLWMTLHF. CDR3 DNA: TGCAGTGCTAGTACGGGTCTCTGGATGACCCTCCACTTT.

J is TRBJ2-7 and V is TRBV28, with D unresolved. Trimming stripped 8 bases from V and 2 bases from J, with 16 bases between. CDR3 length equals 14 residues. Germline lookup yields CDR1 MDHEN and CDR2 SYDVKM. The DNA for the CDR3 is TGTGCCAGCTTCCGCAGGTGGGCCCCCTACGAGCAGTACTTC. It is translated as CASFRRWAPYEQYF. Full variable domain (remainder filled in from reference TRBV28 and TRBJ2-7): DVKVTQSSRYLVKRTGEKVFLECVQDMDHENMFWYRQDPGLGLRLIYFSYDVKMKEKGDIPEGYSVSREKKERFSLILESASTNQTSMYLCASFRRWAPYEQYFGPGTRLTVT.

The chain combines TRBV5-5 with TRBJ2-7, with unresolved D. The germline V gene has CDR1 SGHKS and CDR2 YYEKEE (reference sequence). This CDR3 has 12 residues. Trimming left V 4 bases short and J 3 bases short, with 8 bases between. In DNA, the CDR3 is TGTGCCAGCAGCCCCACTATCTACGAGCAGTACTTC. Its protein product is CASSPTIYEQYF.

The rearrangement uses TRBV28 and TRBJ2-7, with TRBD1 identical over 8 bases. The CDR3 length is 14 residues. The germline CDR1 and CDR2 sequences are MDHEN and SYDVKM. The CDR3 region is CAYGKGTGLLEQYF. The CDR3 DNA sequence: TGTGCTTACGGGAAGGGGACAGGCCTTCTCGAGCAGTACTTC.

This chain links TRBV7-8 with TRBJ2-3; the match to TRBD2 covers 9 bases. Trimming removed 4 bases from V and 6 bases from J; junction bases left unmatched: 8. The CDR3 sequence is 15 residues long. Germline values: CDR1 SGHVS, CDR2 FQNEAQ. The CDR3 is CASSSRREGFDTQYF. In DNA form, the CDR3 reads TGTGCCAGCAGCTCCCGGCGGGAGGGTTTCGATACGCAGTATTTT.

This clone showed up just a few times. The chain joins TRBV11-2 to TRBJ1-1; no clear D. The CDR3 sequence is 16 residues long. V dropped 3 bases and J dropped 3 bases, with 17 bases sitting between them. Per the germline V gene, CDR1 is SGHAT and CDR2 is FQNNGV. DNA for the CDR3: TGTGCCAGCAGCTTTTTTCGTGGTTTGAGGTACACTGAAGCTTTCTTT. This sequence encodes CASSFFRGLRYTEAFF.

The V call is TRBV27, the J call TRBJ1-1; D gene unclear. Trimming removed 5 bases from V and 4 bases from J, with 11 bases in between. The germline gives CDR1 MNHEY, CDR2 SMNVEV (reference sequence). This CDR3 contains 13 residues. CDR3 protein: CASSPQGGTEAFF. The CDR3 region has the DNA TGTGCCAGCAGTCCTCAAGGCGGCACTGAAGCTTTCTTT.

The genes are TRBV30 and TRBJ1-1; D gene uncertain. V was clipped by 2 bases and J by 2 bases, with 6 bases between them. This CDR3 is built from 12 residues. Germline values: CDR1 GTSNPN, CDR2 SVGIG (reference sequence). The CDR3 is CAWSPHNTEAFF. CDR3 in DNA: TGTGCCTGGAGTCCCCATAACACTGAAGCTTTCTTT.

The chain joins TRBV14 to TRBJ2-1; 8 positions match TRBD1. The CDR3 runs to 16 residues. Trimming at V came to 3 bases and at J to 4 bases, leaving 8 bases not matched to a gene. CDR1 is SGHDN, CDR2 FVKESK, per germline. The CDR3 loop reads CASSQWAGGNYNEQFF. CDR3 DNA: TGTGCCAGCAGCCAGTGGGCAGGGGGCAATTACAATGAGCAGTTCTTC.

CDR3 residues: CASSLAGETTEQYF. In nucleotides, the CDR3 is TGTGCCAGTAGTCTCGCAGGGGAAACGACCGAGCAGTACTTC. This chain joins TRBV19 and TRBJ2-7; the D gene is possibly TRBD1 (6 bases). The CDR3 covers 14 residues. Germline V gene sequence: CDR1 LNHDA, CDR2 SQIVND (reference sequence). The germline V and J ends were trimmed by 5 bases and 6 bases, with 17 bases remaining between them. The full variable domain, rest sourced from reference TRBV19 and TRBJ2-7, is DGGITQSPKYLFRKEGQNVTLSCEQNLNHDAMYWYRQDPGQGLRLIYYSQIVNDFQKGDIAEGYSVSREKKESFPLTVTSAQKNPTAFYLCASSLAGETTEQYFGPGTRLTVT.

The V gene is TRBV29-1, the J gene TRBJ1-1; 9 bases are a match to TRBD1. Germline CDR1 reads SQVTM; CDR2 reads ANQGSEA. The J segment lost 5 bases and the V segment lost 7 bases, leaving 8 bases of the junction unmatched. This CDR3 region has 13 residues. CDR3 DNA: TGCAGCGGAACAGGGGGCTTGTGGACTGAAGCTTTCTTT. Protein product: CSGTGGLWTEAFF.

The CDR3 region is CASSRSGEHEQYF. CDR3 in DNA: TGTGCCAGCAGCCGGAGCGGGGAACACGAGCAGTACTTC. V gene TRBV14 combines with J gene TRBJ2-7; 7 bases map to TRBD2. The V and J ends lost 4 bases and 5 bases, in that order; junction bases with no gene match: 5. This CDR3 comprises 13 residues. Germline loops: CDR1 SGHDN, CDR2 FVKESK.

The chain couples TRBV19 to TRBJ1-1; 9 bases map to TRBD1. The germline gives CDR1 LNHDA, CDR2 SQIVND (reference sequence). V was pared by 6 bases and J by 1 base, with 9 bases of the junction left unmatched. The CDR3 consists of 16 residues. The CDR3 protein is CASRGIQGAPNTEAFF. CDR3 DNA sequence: TGTGCCAGTAGAGGGATACAGGGGGCCCCGAACACTGAAGCTTTCTTT.